This TCR beta chain was retrieved from a study of graft-versus-host responses after intestinal transplantation. Study-level information: Once they had received anti-thymocyte globulin induction, all recipients took tacrolimus and steroids for about 3 years.

Sequenced by immunoSEQ multiplex PCR; TCRdb stores in-frame clones only, minus some. Of more than 95,000 clones listed, about nine tenths were seen once; the top ten hold roughly 0.2%. The germline V and J ends were trimmed by 5 bases and 0 bases, with 8 bases remaining between them. Germline V gene data show CDR1 as LNHNV and CDR2 as YYDKDF (reference sequence). The CDR3 is 14 residues long. On this clone: The antigen is not known.

This sequence originates from a human donor who received an intestinal transplant. Sequencing used unstimulated CD4+ T cells sorted from spleen or lymph node cells, obtained before intestinal transplant. The chain couples TRBV15 to TRBJ1-5; D possibly corresponds to TRBD1 (5 bases). The CDR3 sequence is CATSGGNSNQPQHF. DNA of the CDR3: TGTGCCACCAGCGGGGGGAATAGCAATCAGCCCCAGCATTTT.